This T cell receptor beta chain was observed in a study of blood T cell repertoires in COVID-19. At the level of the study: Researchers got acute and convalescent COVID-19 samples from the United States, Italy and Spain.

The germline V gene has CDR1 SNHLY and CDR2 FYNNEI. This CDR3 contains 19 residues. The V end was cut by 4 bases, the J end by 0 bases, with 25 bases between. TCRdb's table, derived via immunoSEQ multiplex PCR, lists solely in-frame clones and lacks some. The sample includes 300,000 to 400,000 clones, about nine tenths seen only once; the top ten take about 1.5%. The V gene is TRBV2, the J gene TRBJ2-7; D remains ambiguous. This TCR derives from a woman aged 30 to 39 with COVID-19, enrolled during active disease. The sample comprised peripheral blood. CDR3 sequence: CASSGPDEYSPTYSYEQYF. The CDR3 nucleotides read TGTGCCAGCAGTGGCCCCGACGAATACAGCCCAACCTACTCCTACGAGCAGTACTTC. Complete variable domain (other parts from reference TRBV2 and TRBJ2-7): EPEVTQTPSHQVTQMGQEVILRCVPISNHLYFYWYRQILGQKVEFLVSFYNNEISEKSEIFDDQFSVERPDGSNFTLKIRSTKLEDSAMYFCASSGPDEYSPTYSYEQYFGPGTRLTVT.